The clone carrying this T cell receptor (beta chain) was counted a few times. With random hexamers, reverse transcription was performed on about 0.45 to 1 ug of RNA. By means of immunoSEQ multiplex PCR, TCR beta CDR3 spanning 54 Vbeta and 13 Jbeta underwent amplification. In TCRdb, the immunoSEQ multiplex PCR reads were re-called with MiXCR into one record per CDR3 protein. Here the sample spans approximately 200,000 distinct CDR3 sequences, about 94% being singletons. This specimen comes from a study of CD8 T cells in Susac syndrome. V was clipped by 0 bases and J by 3 bases, with 9 bases between them. The CDR3 runs to 14 residues. Germline-derived CDR1 and CDR2 are SGDLS and YYNGEE. High-throughput TCR beta sequencing covered peripheral CD8+ and CD4+ T cells. TEMRA cells were FACS-enriched, with CD8+ and CD4+ T cells isolated negatively.

V usage is TRBV9 and J usage is TRBJ1-2; TRBD1 might be the D (6 bases). The receptor was derived from a human donor with multiple sclerosis. Sample: CD8+ T cells from PBMCs. The CDR3: CASSVGPGDYGYTF. CDR3 in DNA: TGTGCCAGCAGCGTAGGTCCAGGGGACTATGGCTACACCTTC.